This entry lists 14 T cell receptor beta chains sequenced from one sample in a study of T cells after yellow fever vaccination. One entry per CDR3 protein results from TCRdb running MiXCR on the 5' RACE reads. The data show about 300,000 distinct CDR3 sequences, approximately 10% seen once. The specimen comprised CD4+ T cells sorted from PBMCs, sampled 5 days after the yellow fever booster vaccination. All receptors come from a man in his late teens or twenties who received the YFV17D yellow fever vaccine.

V and J are TRBV6-2 or TRBV6-3 and TRBJ1-2; D remains unclear. Germline V gene lookup returns CDR1 MNHEY and CDR2 SVGEGT. Between the trimmed V and J ends, which lost 5 bases and 4 bases, there was a span of 20 bases. The CDR3 runs 16 residues. The CDR3 DNA follows: TGTGCCAGCAGTGTCTCCGGGAGAACACAACTCTATGGCTACACCTTC. Protein product: CASSVSGRTQLYGYTF.

V is TRBV4-3 and J is TRBJ2-5, with a possible D match to TRBD2 (6 bases). From germline, CDR1 is LGHNA and CDR2 YSLEER. There are 17 residues in the CDR3. Trimming pared 1 base from V and 5 bases from J, leaving 20 bases between. CDR3 region: CASSQGRAGGIRETQYF. The DNA for the CDR3 is TGCGCCAGCAGCCAAGGTCGGGCGGGCGGGATACGCGAGACCCAGTACTTC.

This sequence joins TRBV6-6 and TRBJ1-5, with 9 nucleotides matching TRBD1. Germline CDR1 and CDR2: MNHNY and SVGAGI (reference sequence). The CDR3 totals 13 residues. The trim removed 10 bases at V and 6 bases at J, leaving 7 bases unmatched. In DNA form, the CDR3 reads TGTGCCACAGGACAGGGGCCGGGTCAGCCCCAGCATTTT. Translating it yields CATGQGPGQPQHF.

This sequence joins TRBV5-1 and TRBJ1-3; weak D call: TRBD1 (5 bases). Germline loops: CDR1 SGHRS, CDR2 YFSETQ. This CDR3 is 15 amino acids long. The germline V and J ends were trimmed by 4 bases and 0 bases, with 11 bases remaining between them. DNA for the CDR3: TGCGCCAGCAGCGAACAAGACAGCTCTGGAAACACCATATATTTT. It specifies CASSEQDSSGNTIYF.

This clonotype was counted between two and nine times. The CDR3: CASSPRDTLGYGYTF. The DNA for the CDR3 is TGTGCCAGCAGCCCAAGGGACACTCTAGGCTATGGCTACACCTTC. The chain joins TRBV27 to TRBJ1-2, with D possibly TRBD1 on 6 matching bases. The CDR3 spans 15 residues. CDR1 is MNHEY, CDR2 SMNVEV, per germline (reference sequence). The V and J ends lost 6 bases and 4 bases respectively, with 18 bases between them.

V gene TRBV29-1 combines with J gene TRBJ2-3; 9 positions match TRBD2. Germline lookup yields CDR1 SQVTM and CDR2 ANQGSEA. Germline trimming cut 7 bases from V and 4 bases from J; bases unmatched to any gene: 12. The length of the CDR3 is 15 residues. CDR3 residues: CSALRLAGLSDTQYF. The DNA of the CDR3 is TGCAGCGCATTGAGGCTAGCGGGGCTCTCAGATACGCAGTATTTT.

The chain has TRBV2 and TRBJ1-5; D may be TRBD1 (5 bases). The CDR3 runs 14 residues. Trimming shortened V by 5 bases and J by 7 bases, and 15 bases separated the two germline ends. CDR1 and CDR2 (germline): SNHLY, FYNNEI. For the CDR3, the DNA is TGTGCCAGCAGTTTTCAGGGATCAATACAGCCCCAGCATTTT. The encoded protein is CASSFQGSIQPQHF.

This clonotype has more than one count but fewer than ten. Here the CDR3 reads CASRPQDWDGYGYTF. The DNA of the CDR3 is TGTGCCAGCAGACCACAGGATTGGGACGGCTATGGCTACACCTTC. The gene calls are TRBV6-2 or TRBV6-3 and TRBJ1-2; possible D gene TRBD1, 5 bases. Between the trimmed V and J ends, which lost 6 bases and 4 bases, there was a span of 18 bases. Germline CDR1 is MNHEY and CDR2 is SVGEGT. The CDR3 has 15 amino acids.

V is TRBV12-3 or TRBV12-4 and J is TRBJ1-1; possibly TRBD1 for D (6 bases). The ends were cut back, 11 bases at V and 3 bases at J, with 22 bases in the middle. CDR3 size: 15 residues. The CDR3, as DNA: TGTGCCGTAGTGGGCAGGGGCAATGAATACACTGAAGCTTTCTTT. Its translation is CAVVGRGNEYTEAFF.

This chain uses TRBV4-3 with TRBJ2-3; D is uncertain. This CDR3 spans 15 amino acids. Trimming left V 1 base short and J 6 bases short, with 14 bases between. Germline V gives CDR1 LGHNA, CDR2 YSLEER. The chain's CDR3 is CASSQGVGELDTQYF. In DNA, the CDR3 is TGCGCCAGCAGCCAAGGGGTAGGTGAACTGGATACGCAGTATTTT.

This clonotype has a handful of counts. The chain employs TRBV4-2 and TRBJ1-1; TRBD1 agrees at 7 bases. Losses at the gene ends were 0 bases for V and 5 bases for J; bases not matched to a gene: 3. The CDR3 sequence is 14 residues long. CDR1 and CDR2 (germline): LGHNA, YNFKEQ. CDR3 region: CASSQETGRTEAFF. The CDR3 DNA reads as TGTGCCAGCAGCCAAGAGACAGGGAGGACTGAAGCTTTCTTT.

The chain employs TRBV6-5 and TRBJ1-1, with no clear D. Trimming pared 5 bases from V and 1 base from J, leaving 14 bases between. This CDR3 is built from 15 residues. CDR1 and CDR2 from the germline V gene are MNHEY and SVGAGI. In DNA, the CDR3 is TGTGCCAGCAGTCCATTGCAAGGCGGGAACACTGAAGCTTTCTTT. Its translation is CASSPLQGGNTEAFF.

In its sample, this clonotype was seen a few times. The rearrangement links TRBV5-1 to TRBJ2-1; TRBD1 is a possible D gene (6 bases). This CDR3 has 15 amino acids. Trimming cost V 4 bases and J 2 bases, with 13 bases left between them. Germline CDR1 reads SGHRS; CDR2 reads YFSETQ. This chain's CDR3 is CASSNRVGTYNEQFF. DNA for the CDR3: TGCGCCAGCAGCAACAGGGTGGGGACCTACAATGAGCAGTTCTTC.

The chain employs TRBV11-2 and TRBJ1-1; D perhaps matches TRBD1 (6 bases). V shed 6 bases and J shed 4 bases, with 9 bases lying between them. The V gene's germline CDR1 is SGHAT and CDR2 FQNNGV. The CDR3 is made up of 12 amino acids. The DNA for the CDR3 is TGTGCCAGCAGGATGACAGGCACTGAAGCTTTCTTT. It specifies CASRMTGTEAFF.